Following are 18 T cell receptor beta chains from one sample sequenced in a study of T cell responses to AZD1222 COVID-19 vaccine. The method was immunoSEQ multiplex PCR; TCRdb's version includes in-frame clones alone and lacks a portion of them. The sample records some 120,000 clones, about 91% being singletons. The material was peripheral blood, obtained 28 days after the second AZD1222 dose. The receptors stem from an adult who received the AZD1222 COVID-19 vaccine.

The chain recombines TRBV18 with TRBJ1-4, with D maybe TRBD1 (5 bases). V was trimmed by 3 bases and J by 3 bases, leaving 8 bases between them. In germline, CDR1 is KGHSH, CDR2 LQKENI. This CDR3 spans 14 amino acids. CDR3 DNA: TGTGCCAGCTCACCCGGGACGGCTAATGAAAAACTGTTTTTT. Translated: CASSPGTANEKLFF.

The V gene is TRBV28, the J gene TRBJ1-2, with a possible D match to TRBD1 (6 bases). Trimming took 6 bases from V and 5 from J, leaving 7 bases between them. Germline V CDR1 and CDR2: MDHEN, SYDVKM. There are 11 residues in the CDR3. In DNA form, the CDR3 reads TGTGCCAGCAGCCAGGGGTATGGCTACACCTTC. Protein sequence: CASSQGYGYTF.

The chain employs TRBV27 and TRBJ1-5; TRBD1 agrees at 8 bases. The CDR3 runs to 16 residues. Per the germline V gene, CDR1 is MNHEY and CDR2 is SMNVEV (reference sequence). V was pared by 2 bases and J by 2 bases, with 5 bases of the junction left unmatched. DNA for the CDR3: TGTGCCAGCAGTTTAATTGGCAGGGGGCGCAATCAGCCCCAGCATTTT. Protein sequence: CASSLIGRGRNQPQHF.

The rearrangement joins TRBV5-1 to TRBJ2-5, with TRBD2 matching over 12 bases. The V segment lost 2 bases and the J segment 1 base; nucleotides outside the gene matches: 3. The CDR3 is made up of 16 amino acids. Germline loops: CDR1 SGHRS, CDR2 YFSETQ. CDR3 DNA sequence: TGCGCCAGCAGCTTCGGACTAGCGGGATCCCAAGAGACCCAGTACTTC. The encoded protein is CASSFGLAGSQETQYF.

The chain links TRBV6-5 to TRBJ1-6; D is uncertain. The CDR3 runs 14 residues. Between the trimmed V and J ends, which lost 4 bases and 11 bases, there was a span of 15 bases. Germline lookup yields CDR1 MNHEY and CDR2 SVGAGI. The CDR3 protein is CASSSMASYPPLHF. CDR3 in DNA: TGTGCCAGCAGTTCAATGGCATCTTACCCACCCCTCCACTTT.

This sequence joins TRBV27 and TRBJ2-3; D gene ambiguous. This CDR3 is built from 16 residues. Trimming removed 3 bases at V and 5 bases at J, with 18 bases between. The germline V gene encodes CDR1 MNHEY and CDR2 SMNVEV (reference sequence). DNA for the CDR3: TGTGCCAGCAGTTTGTCTTCAATTAGGGTTGGAGATACGCAGTATTTT. Protein sequence: CASSLSSIRVGDTQYF.

The V call is TRBV3-1 (or the pseudogene TRBV3-2), the J call TRBJ1-2; 9 bases fit TRBD1. The CDR3 sequence is 14 residues long. Per the germline V gene, CDR1 is LGHDT and CDR2 is YNNKEL (reference sequence). V was pared by 0 bases and J by 14 bases, with 10 bases of the junction left unmatched. CDR3 region: CASSQDRDRAHFTF. The CDR3 DNA follows: TGTGCCAGCAGCCAAGACCGGGACAGGGCCCATTTTACCTTC.

V gene TRBV5-1 combines with J gene TRBJ2-1; no reliable D call. V shed 6 bases and J shed 8 bases, with 21 bases lying between them. Germline V gene data show CDR1 as SGHRS and CDR2 as YFSETQ. There are 15 residues in the CDR3. Here the CDR3 DNA reads TGCGCCAGCACAGACGGGTCGGAGTTAGGGTATGAGCAGTTCTTC. It specifies CASTDGSELGYEQFF.

The CDR3 sequence: CASSDPHRRSYYEQYF. The CDR3, as DNA: TGTGCCAGCAGTGACCCTCACAGGCGTAGTTACTACGAGCAGTACTTC. The chain joins TRBV6-1 to TRBJ2-7, with D perhaps TRBD1 (5 bases). Germline V gives CDR1 MNHNS, CDR2 SASEGT. This CDR3 has 16 amino acids. V lost 3 bases and J 3 bases, leaving 18 bases between the germline ends.

The rearrangement joins TRBV3-1 (or the pseudogene TRBV3-2) to TRBJ2-2; D gene uncertain. The CDR3 loop spans 17 amino acids. Trimming left V 0 bases short and J 0 bases short, with 11 bases between. CDR1 and CDR2 from the germline V gene are LGHDT and YNNKEL (reference sequence). CDR3 loop: CASSQDVHRSNTGELFF. Here the CDR3 DNA reads TGTGCCAGCAGCCAAGATGTGCACAGATCGAACACCGGGGAGCTGTTTTTT.

The chain links TRBV5-1 to TRBJ2-3; D unresolved. V dropped 2 bases and J dropped 4 bases, with 8 bases sitting between them. The germline V gene has CDR1 SGHRS and CDR2 YFSETQ. The length of the CDR3 is 13 residues. The CDR3 DNA sequence: TGCGCCAGCAGCTTAGAGGTAGCAGATACGCAGTATTTT. Translated, it gives CASSLEVADTQYF. The full variable domain, its missing parts supplied by reference TRBV5-1 and TRBJ2-3, is KAGVTQTPRYLIKTRGQQVTLSCSPISGHRSVSWYQQTPGQGLQFLFEYFSETQRNKGNFPGRFSGRQFSNSRSEMNVSTLELGDSALYLCASSLEVADTQYFGPGTRLTVL.

This chain joins TRBV9 and TRBJ1-1, with D unresolved. The CDR3 sequence is 14 residues long. Germline V gene sequence: CDR1 SGDLS, CDR2 YYNGEE. Deletions cut 3 bases from V and 4 bases from J, with 13 bases between. The CDR3 DNA reads TGTGCCAGCAGCGAGGTGACCTGGGGCACTGAAGCTTTCTTT. The encoded protein is CASSEVTWGTEAFF.

The chain recombines TRBV7-9 with TRBJ1-4, with D unresolved. Trimming stripped 2 bases from V and 0 bases from J, with 10 bases between. The CDR3 has 16 residues. From germline, CDR1 is SEHNR and CDR2 FQNEAQ (reference sequence). CDR3 loop: CASSLPRFATNEKLFF. Written as DNA, the CDR3 is TGTGCCAGCAGCTTACCGAGATTTGCAACTAATGAAAAACTGTTTTTT.

J is TRBJ2-5 and V is TRBV29-1, with a possible D match to TRBD2 (6 bases). The CDR3 runs to 14 residues. CDR1 and CDR2 from the germline V gene are SQVTM and ANQGSEA. The V end was cut by 4 bases, the J end by 5 bases, with 17 bases between. CDR3: CSVGWGVEGETQYF. DNA for the CDR3: TGCAGCGTTGGATGGGGGGTTGAGGGGGAGACCCAGTACTTC.

This clone was seen once. The chain joins TRBV7-3 to TRBJ2-1; the D is unclear. This CDR3 spans 15 amino acids. Germline lookup yields CDR1 SGHTA and CDR2 FQGTGA. The V end was cut by 0 bases, the J end by 5 bases, with 11 bases between. CDR3 nucleotides: TGTGCCAGCAGCTTAACGGCAGAACCGGACAATGAGCAGTTCTTC. Protein product: CASSLTAEPDNEQFF.

The chain's CDR3 is CASSTGQGREKLFF. As DNA, the CDR3 is TGTGCCAGCAGTACTGGACAGGGAAGAGAAAAACTGTTTTTT. The chain couples TRBV28 to TRBJ1-4, with 8 nucleotides matching TRBD1. The CDR3 is made up of 14 amino acids. Germline CDR1 reads MDHEN; CDR2 reads SYDVKM. V lost 5 bases, J lost 8 bases, and 7 bases stayed unmatched.

The gene calls are TRBV5-6 and TRBJ1-4; unclear D gene. V was shortened by 0 bases and J by 4 bases, with 19 bases between the two germline ends. The CDR3 consists of 18 residues. Germline CDR1 SGHDT, CDR2 YYEEEE. The chain's CDR3 is CASSLGPPTSFFNEKLFF. The CDR3 DNA is TGTGCCAGCAGCTTGGGGCCCCCCACAAGCTTCTTTAATGAAAAACTGTTTTTT.

This chain uses TRBV7-9 with TRBJ2-1, with 8 bases fitting TRBD2. The germline V gene has CDR1 SEHNR and CDR2 FQNEAQ (reference sequence). V trimming: 4 bases; J trimming: 12 bases; junction bases outside the gene matches: 23. CDR3 size: 18 residues. For the CDR3, the DNA is TGTGCCAGCAGCTCACAGGGACGAAAGCGGGAGAACAGTGAGCGGCAGTTCTTC. Amino acid sequence: CASSSQGRKRENSERQFF.